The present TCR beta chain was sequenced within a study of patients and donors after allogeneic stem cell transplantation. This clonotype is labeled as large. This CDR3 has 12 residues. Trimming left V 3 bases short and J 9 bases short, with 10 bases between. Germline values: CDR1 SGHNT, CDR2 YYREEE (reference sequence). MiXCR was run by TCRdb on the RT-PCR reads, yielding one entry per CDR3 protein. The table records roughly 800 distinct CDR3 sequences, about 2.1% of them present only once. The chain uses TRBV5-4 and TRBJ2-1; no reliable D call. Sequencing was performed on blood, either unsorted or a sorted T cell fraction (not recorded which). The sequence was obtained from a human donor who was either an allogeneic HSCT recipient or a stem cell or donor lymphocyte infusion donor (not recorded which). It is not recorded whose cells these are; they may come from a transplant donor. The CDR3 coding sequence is TGTGCCAGCAGCTCCGCGTCGGTTGAGCAGTTCTTC. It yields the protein CASSSASVEQFF.